These 22 T cell receptor beta chains share one sample of origin, sequenced in a study of blood T cell repertoires in COVID-19. Sequenced by immunoSEQ multiplex PCR; TCRdb stores in-frame clones only, minus some. The sample carries about 320,000 clones, around 92% recorded once. The sample was peripheral blood. The receptors were gathered from a man aged 18 to 29 who had recovered from COVID-19.

V gene TRBV5-4 combines with J gene TRBJ1-1, with TRBD1 matching over 8 bases. J was trimmed by 7 bases and V by 2 bases; bases with no gene match: 10. The CDR3 totals 15 residues. Germline V gene data show CDR1 as SGHNT and CDR2 as YYREEE (reference sequence). CDR3 amino acids: CASSFRQGLKGEAFF. The CDR3 DNA reads as TGTGCCAGCAGCTTCCGACAGGGGCTGAAGGGTGAAGCTTTCTTT. Using reference TRBV5-4 and TRBJ1-1 for the parts outside the CDR3, the full variable domain is ETGVTQSPTHLIKTRGQQVTLRCSSQSGHNTVSWYQQALGQGPQFIFQYYREEENGRGNFPPRFSGLQFPNYSSELNVNALELDDSALYLCASSFRQGLKGEAFFGQGTRLTVV.

This sequence joins TRBV6-5 and TRBJ1-1; no reliable D call. The CDR3 consists of 15 residues. Per germline, CDR1 MNHEY and CDR2 SVGAGI. The V gene lost 0 bases and the J gene lost 0 bases, with 8 bases spanning the gap. CDR3 residues: CASSYSREVNTEAFF. The CDR3 bases are TGTGCCAGCAGTTACTCCCGGGAGGTGAACACTGAAGCTTTCTTT.

This chain joins TRBV2 and TRBJ2-7, with 12 bases identical to TRBD1. The CDR3 runs 14 residues. The V and J ends lost 7 bases and 4 bases, in that order; junction bases with no gene match: 5. The germline CDR1 and CDR2 sequences are SNHLY and FYNNEI. The CDR3: CASTRDRGRYEQYF. The CDR3 DNA is TGTGCCAGCACTAGGGACAGGGGGCGATACGAGCAGTACTTC.

The chain is built from TRBV7-9 and TRBJ2-7, with TRBD2 matching over 8 bases. Germline-derived CDR1 and CDR2 are SEHNR and FQNEAQ (reference sequence). The CDR3 is made up of 16 amino acids. V lost 5 bases to trimming and J lost 5 bases; unmatched junction nucleotides: 14. For the CDR3, the DNA is TGTGCCAGCAGCCTGATGGATCTCGGGAGGGAGAACGAGCAGTACTTC. This sequence encodes CASSLMDLGRENEQYF.

This clone came up a few times. The chain is built from TRBV4-1 and TRBJ1-5; no firm D call. The V gene's germline CDR1 is MGHRA and CDR2 YSYEKL. Trimming took 5 bases from V and 5 from J, leaving 10 bases between them. This CDR3 has 13 residues. The CDR3 DNA follows: TGCGCCAGCAGCTCCCGGGAGGATCAGCCCCAGCATTTT. This gives the protein CASSSREDQPQHF.

Details on this clone: This CDR3 is also generated by other DNA sequences in the sample. The CDR3 DNA is TGTGCCAGCAGTTTAAGCCTCTATGGCTACACCTTC. Its protein product is CASSLSLYGYTF. This chain links TRBV12-3 or TRBV12-4 with TRBJ1-2; D uncertain. Trimming removed 2 bases at V and 4 bases at J, with 5 bases between. The CDR3 has 12 amino acids.

The table lists this clone with a count of one. The chain combines TRBV5-1 with TRBJ1-6; 7 bases match TRBD1. Germline loops: CDR1 SGHRS, CDR2 YFSETQ. The junction had 6 bases not matched to a gene; V was cut back by 0 bases and J by 3 bases. The CDR3 is made up of 17 amino acids. CDR3 nucleotides: TGCGCCAGCAGCTTGGTGGGACAGTCGAACTATAATTCACCCCTCCACTTT. Amino acid sequence: CASSLVGQSNYNSPLHF. The full variable domain, completed using reference TRBV5-1 and TRBJ1-6, is KAGVTQTPRYLIKTRGQQVTLSCSPISGHRSVSWYQQTPGQGLQFLFEYFSETQRNKGNFPGRFSGRQFSNSRSEMNVSTLELGDSALYLCASSLVGQSNYNSPLHFGNGTRLTVT.

The chain carries TRBV23-1 and TRBJ2-4; TRBD1 might be the D (7 bases). TRBV23-1 is placed among ORFs of uncertain function. V lost 0 bases and J 15 bases, leaving 12 bases between the germline ends. This CDR3 comprises 12 residues. This chain's CDR3 is CASSQSQGGPYF. The CDR3, as DNA: TGCGCCAGCAGTCAATCTCAGGGGGGCCCGTACTTC.

The chain is built from TRBV6-5 and TRBJ1-1; 7 bases match TRBD1. The CDR3 totals 14 residues. CDR1 is MNHEY and CDR2 is SVGAGI in the germline V gene. V shed 4 bases and J 5 bases; nucleotides not matched to a gene: 7. The CDR3 coding sequence is TGTGCCAGCAGTTCCCGAGGGGGACAGACTGAAGCTTTCTTT. Translation: CASSSRGGQTEAFF.

The chain joins TRBV7-6 to TRBJ2-7; a possible D gene is TRBD1 (6 bases). The CDR3 runs 18 residues. The germline V and J ends were trimmed by 1 base and 3 bases, with 22 bases remaining between them. CDR1 is SGHVS, CDR2 FNYEAQ, per germline. This CDR3 reads CASSLGPGGGRISYEQYF. The CDR3 bases are TGTGCCAGCAGCTTAGGCCCTGGGGGCGGTCGGATTAGCTACGAGCAGTACTTC.

J is TRBJ1-2 and V is TRBV2; 7 positions agree with TRBD1. With V trimmed by 3 bases and J by 3 bases, 7 bases remained unmatched. Germline V gene data show CDR1 as SNHLY and CDR2 as FYNNEI. The CDR3 has 15 amino acids. CDR3 region: CASSEGRGSHYGYTF. The DNA for the CDR3 is TGTGCCAGCAGTGAGGGCAGGGGGTCGCACTATGGCTACACCTTC. The full variable domain, its missing parts supplied by reference TRBV2 and TRBJ1-2, is EPEVTQTPSHQVTQMGQEVILRCVPISNHLYFYWYRQILGQKVEFLVSFYNNEISEKSEIFDDQFSVERPDGSNFTLKIRSTKLEDSAMYFCASSEGRGSHYGYTFGSGTRLTVV.

This sequence joins TRBV28 and TRBJ2-3, with 8 bases identical to TRBD1. V dropped 3 bases and J dropped 5; count of bases not matched to a gene: 7. The CDR3 consists of 15 residues. CDR1 and CDR2 from the germline V gene are MDHEN and SYDVKM. The chain's CDR3 is CASSLGGQAGDTQYF. Here the CDR3 DNA reads TGTGCCAGCAGTTTGGGGGGACAGGCGGGAGATACGCAGTATTTT.

The chain carries TRBV19 and TRBJ2-1; no reliable D call. V was cut by 1 base and J by 10 bases, with 11 bases left in between. Germline-derived CDR1 and CDR2 are LNHDA and SQIVND (reference sequence). This CDR3 comprises 13 residues. For the CDR3, the DNA is TGTGCCAGTAGTATAGCAGGCCCGCCAGAGCAGTTCTTC. Protein product: CASSIAGPPEQFF.

V and J are TRBV7-2 and TRBJ2-7, with D possibly being TRBD1 (5 bases). Germline V lookup: CDR1 SGHTA, CDR2 FQGNSA. The CDR3 sequence is 15 residues long. Trimming shortened V by 1 base and J by 7 bases, and 17 bases separated the two germline ends. The CDR3 DNA follows: TGTGCCAGCAGCTTAGGGACATATCCCGCTGGGGAGCAGTACTTC. Translating gives CASSLGTYPAGEQYF.

The chain recombines TRBV7-9 with TRBJ2-2; D may be TRBD2 (5 bases). The CDR3 runs to 13 residues. CDR1 is SEHNR, CDR2 FQNEAQ, per germline (reference sequence). The V and J ends lost 5 bases and 8 bases respectively, with 12 bases between them. CDR3 nucleotides: TGTGCCAGCAGCAGGACTGGATCGGGGGAGCTGTTTTTT. Encoded protein: CASSRTGSGELFF.

On this clone: The sample contains more than one DNA sequence encoding this CDR3. The V call is TRBV12-3 or TRBV12-4, the J call TRBJ2-5, with TRBD2 matching 8 bases. V was pared by 2 bases and J by 4 bases, with 0 bases of the junction left unmatched. The CDR3 consists of 13 residues. The DNA for the CDR3 is TGTGCCAGCAGTTTAACTAGCGGAGAGACCCAGTACTTC. It codes for CASSLTSGETQYF.

The V call is TRBV4-3, the J call TRBJ2-7; the D is unclear. V was pared by 0 bases and J by 0 bases, with 9 bases between. The CDR3 contains 15 residues. CDR1 LGHNA and CDR2 YSLEER come from the germline V gene. For the CDR3, the DNA is TGCGCCAGCAGCCAAGAGACTTCCCTCTCCTACGAGCAGTACTTC. Its translation is CASSQETSLSYEQYF.

The gene calls are TRBV10-3 and TRBJ1-1, with D unclear. The germline V and J ends were trimmed by 4 bases and 0 bases, with 6 bases remaining between them. The CDR3 totals 13 residues. The germline CDR1 and CDR2 sequences are ENHRY and SYGVKD. The CDR3 loop is CAISGAMNTEAFF. The CDR3 DNA is TGTGCCATCAGTGGGGCCATGAACACTGAAGCTTTCTTT.

This clone was detected only once. Written as DNA, the CDR3 is TGTGCCATCAGGACAGGCCTGAACACTGAAGCTTTCTTT. Encoded protein: CAIRTGLNTEAFF. J is TRBJ1-1 and V is TRBV7-8, with 7 bases identical to TRBD1. Unmatched junction bases numbered 5, after V lost 10 bases and J lost 0 bases. CDR1 is SGHVS, CDR2 FQNEAQ, per germline. CDR3 length equals 13 residues. Filled out from reference TRBV7-8 and TRBJ1-1, the complete variable domain reads GAGVSQSPRYKVAKRGQDVALRCDPISGHVSLFWYQQALGQGPEFLTYFQNEAQLDKSGLPSDRFFAERPEGSVSTLKIQRTQQEDSAVYLCAIRTGLNTEAFFGQGTRLTVV.

The gene calls are TRBV9 and TRBJ2-7, with 7 bases matching TRBD2. Germline V gene data show CDR1 as SGDLS and CDR2 as YYNGEE. The CDR3 totals 15 residues. The V gene end was trimmed by 4 bases and the J gene end by 4 bases; junction bases not matched to a gene: 11. This CDR3 reads CASSPRGEGEYEQYF. CDR3 sequence (DNA): TGTGCCAGCAGCCCTCGGGGGGAGGGTGAATACGAGCAGTACTTC.

This CDR3 reads CASSGGALPYEQYF. Written as DNA, the CDR3 is TGCGCCAGCAGCGGGGGAGCCCTTCCCTACGAGCAGTACTTC. V usage is TRBV10-2 and J usage is TRBJ2-7; D perhaps matches TRBD2 (6 bases). Trimming pared 6 bases from V and 2 bases from J, leaving 14 bases between. The CDR3 spans 14 residues. Germline V gene data show CDR1 as WSHSY and CDR2 as SAAADI.

The chain carries TRBV5-5 and TRBJ1-2; D call uncertain. V lost 4 bases and J 7 bases, leaving 17 bases between the germline ends. Germline V CDR1 and CDR2: SGHKS, YYEKEE (reference sequence). This CDR3 region has 14 residues. The chain's CDR3 is CASSPETLPFGYTF. The CDR3 nucleotides read TGTGCCAGCAGCCCGGAGACTCTACCCTTTGGCTACACCTTC. The full variable domain, in which reference TRBV5-5 and TRBJ1-2 provide the parts outside the CDR3, is DAGVTQSPTHLIKTRGQQVTLRCSPISGHKSVSWYQQVLGQGPQFIFQYYEKEERGRGNFPDRFSARQFPNYSSELNVNALLLGDSALYLCASSPETLPFGYTFGSGTRLTVV.